These T cell receptor beta chains were read from a single sample in a study of cytomegalovirus exposure and HLA in healthy donors. Here immunoSEQ multiplex PCR was the method, and the copy in TCRdb shows in-frame clones only, minus some. Seen here are 95,000 to 150,000 clones, around 79% observed once, and the top ten hold around 4.2%. Sequencing was carried out using PBMCs. All receptors derive from a woman between 40 and 50 years old in good health and CMV-seronegative. Both conserved end residues are part of each CDR3. A D gene is named only where the DNA matches it firmly. Expanded clones get a size class; other rows say once, few or many, or leave the size out.

CDR3 length	J gene	V gene	D gene	clone size	CDR3 DNA	CDR3 protein
15	TRBJ2-5	TRBV7-9	TRBD1	-	TGTGCCAGCAGCTTCGGTGACAGGGGTTTGGAGACCCAGTACTTC	CASSFGDRGLETQYF
17	TRBJ2-2	TRBV30	TRBD2	-	TGTGCCTGGAGCCAAAGGCGGGGCGGGAGGAGCACCGGGGAGCTGTTTTTT	CAWSQRRGGRSTGELFF
15	TRBJ1-2	TRBV6-1	TRBD1	-	TGTGCCAGCAGTGAAACCCCGGGACAGGGGGTAGGCTACACCTTC	CASSETPGQGVGYTF
15	TRBJ2-7	TRBV21-1	-	once	TGTGCCAGCAGCAAACCAGTAGGGACAGCCTACGAGCAGTACTTC	CASSKPVGTAYEQYF
13	TRBJ1-1	TRBV5-5	-	-	TGTGCCAGCAGCCCCAGCGGTAACACTGAAGCTTTCTTT	CASSPSGNTEAFF
14	TRBJ2-7	TRBV4-1	-	-	TGCGCCAGCAGCCAAGACCTTTACAATTACGAGCAGTACTTC	CASSQDLYNYEQYF
14	TRBJ2-3	TRBV10-3	TRBD1	-	TGTGCCACGACAGGGGGGGTAACAACAGATACGCAGTATTTT	CATTGGVTTDTQYF
17	TRBJ2-5	TRBV18	TRBD2	-	TGTGCCAGCTCACCAAGTCGGTCTAGCGGTTTTAAAGAGACCCAGTACTTC	CASSPSRSSGFKETQYF
14	TRBJ2-1	TRBV4-3	TRBD2	few	TGCGCCAGTTCTACTAGCGGGAGGGGTAATGAGCAGTTCTTC	CASSTSGRGNEQFF
15	TRBJ1-5	TRBV28	-	-	TGTGCCAGCAGCATATTCGGCAGGGCTGGTCAGCCCCAGCATTTT	CASSIFGRAGQPQHF
14	TRBJ1-1	TRBV29-1	-	-	TGCAGCGTTGTCGCTCAGATGATGAACACTGAAGCTTTCTTT	CSVVAQMMNTEAFF
15	TRBJ2-3	TRBV7-3	TRBD2	-	TGTGCCAGCAGCTTAAACGGGGGGGCCCCAGATACGCAGTATTTT	CASSLNGGAPDTQYF
17	TRBJ1-5	TRBV5-6	TRBD1	-	TGTGCCAGCAGCTTGTTTAAGGGAGGACAGGGATATCAGCCCCAGCATTTT	CASSLFKGGQGYQPQHF
14	TRBJ2-7	TRBV7-2	-	-	TGTGCCAGCAGCTTAGATCCGGGTAAATACGAGCAGTACTTC	CASSLDPGKYEQYF
14	TRBJ2-5	TRBV4-2	-	-	TGTGCCAGCAGCTCTAGCTCCTATCGGGAGACCCAGTACTTC	CASSSSSYRETQYF
16	TRBJ2-7	TRBV4-3	TRBD2	-	TGCGCCAGCAGCCAAGACAGAAGCGGGACTCTATACGAGCAGTACTTC	CASSQDRSGTLYEQYF
18	TRBJ2-4	TRBV4-2	-	once	TGTGCCAGCAGCCAAGATCGGTCTCCTCCTAGCTCGGGAAACATTCAGTACTTC	CASSQDRSPPSSGNIQYF
13	TRBJ2-3	TRBV7-6	-	-	TGTGCCAGTAGCCGTGGGGCCGGCGGTACGCAGTATTTT	CASSRGAGGTQYF
14	TRBJ1-4	TRBV19	-	once	TGTGCCAGTAGTGATAGGGGAAGCGATGAAAAACTGTTTTTT	CASSDRGSDEKLFF
15	TRBJ1-1	TRBV6-5	-	-	TGTGCCAGCATCAAACCCCGGATTGAGGGTGGTGAAGCTTTCTTT	CASIKPRIEGGEAFF
15	TRBJ1-2	TRBV28	-	-	TGTGCCAGCAGTTTGGTGAGGGAAGCGGGAAGTGGCTACACCTTC	CASSLVREAGSGYTF
15	TRBJ2-1	TRBV5-1	TRBD2	-	TGCGCCAGCAGCTTGGGGCCTAGCGGGGGGGATAAGCAGTTCTTC	CASSLGPSGGDKQFF
13	TRBJ2-7	TRBV5-8	TRBD1	-	TGTGCCAGCAGCTCGACAGGGAGCCACGAGCAGTACTTC	CASSSTGSHEQYF
14	TRBJ1-1	TRBV5-1	-	-	TGCGCCAGCAGCTTGCAGTCAGGATCGACTGAAGCTTTCTTT	CASSLQSGSTEAFF
10	TRBJ2-7	TRBV6-6	-	-	TGTGCAACAGGGTTCAACGAGCAGTACTTC	CATGFNEQYF
12	TRBJ1-5	TRBV28	-	-	TGTGCCAGCAGTTTACTGAATCAGCCCCAGCATTTT	CASSLLNQPQHF